The entry below describes one T cell receptor beta chain. This clonotype was recorded many times. What this receptor recognizes is not known. The input lacks base qualities; no much larger clone sits a single base away. To synthesize cDNA, template-switch 5'RACE was performed with a primer carrying a 10-nucleotide random unique molecular identifier so that each TCR transcript was tagged. Every sequencing run yielded over 170 million TCR-beta sequences covering 15-18 subjects. The RNeasy kit was used for extraction of total RNA. The KAPA Real-time Library Amplification kit was used to amplify TCR-beta VDJ regions with primers targeting the TCR constant region and the 5'RACE anchor. A first PCR added sample indexes and Illumina adaptors, after which a second PCR increased the library yield. After Ampure bead purification, the roughly 650 bp TCR product was size-selected on a 2% E-gel SizeSelection system. Before pooling, libraries had their quality checked on a Bioanalyzer, their concentration measured with Qubit, and their quantity determined with the Kapa Library Quantification kit. An Illumina HiSeq 2500 was used to sequence the libraries paired-end at 2 x 150 bp. To increase sequence diversity, about 25-31% phiX was spiked into each library pool. The paper's processing steps were these. Quality-filtered reads were processed with the UMI-based MiGEC pipeline, which removed over 80% of raw TCR sequences during error correction. IMGT germline references were used for aligning VDJ genes, and each clonotype was defined as a unique CDR3 amino acid sequence together with its V-J genes. Clonal expansion, Shannon diversity, and CDR3 relatedness (CalcPairwiseDistances, ClusterSamples) were evaluated with VDJtools, and phylogenetic trees were built with CLCbio workbench. A clone was classed as expanded if it had 8 or more unique UMIs, a cutoff based on coefficient-of-variation modelling across technical triplicates. The raw public reads went through TCRdb reprocessing: fastp at Q25, MiXCR clone calling, in-frame beta chains kept. Entries are consolidated by CDR3 protein sequence, retaining the most common genes and DNA. None of the V and J calls come from the authors' own analysis; TCRdb made them. For this sample there are fewer than 70,000 distinct CDR3 sequences; around 10% appear just once. Of the sample, under 15% falls within the top ten clones.

Reading the label with the study, this specimen's time point is: longitudinal time-point 2. Blood bank volunteers in Maryland, USA served as the healthy controls. Unsorted PBMC libraries were generated from 2 million PBMCs stored in RNAlater at -80 °C until RNA extraction. Peripheral blood was subjected to Ficoll-Hypaque density gradient centrifugation to isolate PBMCs, which were then cryopreserved in liquid nitrogen. There are 15 amino acids in the CDR3, from cysteine to phenylalanine inclusive. Only the CDR3 portion is preserved as DNA: 45 bases, with reading frame beginning at the first base. CDR1 is given as SEHNR and CDR2 as FQNEAQ, both from the germline V gene (reference sequence). Trimming costs V 2 bases and J 0 bases, and their ends lie 10 bases apart. This entry is derived from a study of neurological immune-mediated disorders (dated by TCRdb to the late 2010s). General notes on the study: Using UMI-based sequencing, the study compared peripheral blood TCR-beta repertoires from patients with HTLV-I-associated myelopathy (HAM/TSP), patients with multiple sclerosis, and healthy controls. Each longitudinal HAM/TSP and healthy donor was sampled at 3 time-points spaced at about 3-40 month intervals. The cohort comprised around 70 subjects: around 15 HAM/TSP patients, 35 or so multiple sclerosis patients and around 20 healthy controls. The roughly 100 TCR-beta libraries included longitudinal samples, technical triplicates and paired sorted CD4+ and CD8+ T-cell subsets alongside PBMC samples.

The investigation overall reported the following: TCR clonal expansion was highest in HAM/TSP patients and lowest in MS patients, with MS patients falling below even healthy controls. No identical CDR3 amino acid sequences were found to be shared among expanded clones across subjects, suggesting that TCR-beta repertoires were private in all groups.

The TCR sequence derives from a man aged 25-40 years in good health. The rearranged segments are TRBV7-9 and TRBJ1-1, with no D gene named confidently. The specimen was PBMCs. The CDR3 protein is CASSLIVKVNTEAFF. The DNA reads TGTGCCAGCAGCTTAATTGTGAAAGTGAACACTGAAGCTTTCTTT.